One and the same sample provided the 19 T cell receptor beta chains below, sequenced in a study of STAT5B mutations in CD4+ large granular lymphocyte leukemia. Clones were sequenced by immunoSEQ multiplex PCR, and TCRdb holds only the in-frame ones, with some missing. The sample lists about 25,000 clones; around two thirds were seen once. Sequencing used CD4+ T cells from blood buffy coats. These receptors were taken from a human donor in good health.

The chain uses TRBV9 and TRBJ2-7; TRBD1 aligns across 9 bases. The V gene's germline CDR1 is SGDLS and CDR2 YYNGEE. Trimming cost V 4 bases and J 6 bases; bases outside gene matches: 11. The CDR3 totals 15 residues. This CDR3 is CASSLDGTGYGEQYF. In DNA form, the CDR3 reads TGTGCCAGCAGCCTTGATGGGACAGGGTACGGCGAGCAGTACTTC.

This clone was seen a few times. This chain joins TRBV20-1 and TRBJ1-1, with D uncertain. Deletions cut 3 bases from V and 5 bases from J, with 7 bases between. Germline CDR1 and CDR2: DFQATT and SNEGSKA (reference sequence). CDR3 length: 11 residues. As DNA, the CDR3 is TGCAGTGCTAGCAGAGGAACTGAAGCTTTCTTT. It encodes CSASRGTEAFF.

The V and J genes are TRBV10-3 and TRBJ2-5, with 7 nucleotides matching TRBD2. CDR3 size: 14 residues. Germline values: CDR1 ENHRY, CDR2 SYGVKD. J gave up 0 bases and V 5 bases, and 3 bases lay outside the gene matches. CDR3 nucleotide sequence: TGTGCCATCAGTCTGGGGGGGTACCAAGAGACCCAGTACTTC. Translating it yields CAISLGGYQETQYF.

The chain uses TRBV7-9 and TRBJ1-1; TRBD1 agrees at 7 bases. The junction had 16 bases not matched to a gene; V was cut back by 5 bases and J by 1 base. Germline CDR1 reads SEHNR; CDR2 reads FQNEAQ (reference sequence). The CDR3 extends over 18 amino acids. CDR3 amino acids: CASSPLPQGPWENTEAFF. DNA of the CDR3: TGTGCCAGCAGCCCCCTTCCACAGGGGCCTTGGGAGAACACTGAAGCTTTCTTT.

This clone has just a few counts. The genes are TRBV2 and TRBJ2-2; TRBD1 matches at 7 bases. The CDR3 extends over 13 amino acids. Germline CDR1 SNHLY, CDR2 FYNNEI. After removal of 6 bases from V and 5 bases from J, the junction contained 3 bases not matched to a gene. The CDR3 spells CASRQGTTGELFF. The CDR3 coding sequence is TGTGCCAGCAGACAGGGGACAACCGGGGAGCTGTTTTTT.

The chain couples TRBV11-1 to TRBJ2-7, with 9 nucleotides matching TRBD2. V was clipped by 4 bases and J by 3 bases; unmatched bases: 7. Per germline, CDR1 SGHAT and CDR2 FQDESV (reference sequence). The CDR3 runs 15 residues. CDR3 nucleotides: TGTGCCAGCAGCTCAGACTTAGCGGGAGACTACGAGCAGTACTTC. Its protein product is CASSSDLAGDYEQYF. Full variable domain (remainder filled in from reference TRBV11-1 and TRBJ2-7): EAEVAQSPRYKITEKSQAVAFWCDPISGHATLYWYRQILGQGPELLVQFQDESVVDDSQLPKDRFSAERLKGVDSTLKIQPAELGDSAMYLCASSSDLAGDYEQYFGPGTRLTVT.

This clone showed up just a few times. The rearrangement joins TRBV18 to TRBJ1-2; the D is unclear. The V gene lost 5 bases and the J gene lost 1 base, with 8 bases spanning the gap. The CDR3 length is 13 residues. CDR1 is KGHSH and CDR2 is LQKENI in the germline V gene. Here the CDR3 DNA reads TGTGCCAGCTCATCCGGCGGTAACTATGGCTACACCTTC. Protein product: CASSSGGNYGYTF.

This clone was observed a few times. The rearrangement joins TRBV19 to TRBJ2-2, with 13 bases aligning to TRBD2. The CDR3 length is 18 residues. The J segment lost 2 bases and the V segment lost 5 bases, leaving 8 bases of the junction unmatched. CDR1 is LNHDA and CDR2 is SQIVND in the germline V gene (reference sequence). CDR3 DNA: TGTGCCAGTAGTGGTCGGACTAGCGGGAGCCTTAACACCGGGGAGCTGTTTTTT. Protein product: CASSGRTSGSLNTGELFF.

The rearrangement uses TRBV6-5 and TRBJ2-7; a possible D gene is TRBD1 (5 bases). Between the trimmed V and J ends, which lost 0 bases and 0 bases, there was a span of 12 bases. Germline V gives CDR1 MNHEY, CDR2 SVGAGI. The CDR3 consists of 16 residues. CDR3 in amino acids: CASSYSSIGVSYEQYF. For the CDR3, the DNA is TGTGCCAGCAGTTACTCGAGTATAGGGGTCTCCTACGAGCAGTACTTC.

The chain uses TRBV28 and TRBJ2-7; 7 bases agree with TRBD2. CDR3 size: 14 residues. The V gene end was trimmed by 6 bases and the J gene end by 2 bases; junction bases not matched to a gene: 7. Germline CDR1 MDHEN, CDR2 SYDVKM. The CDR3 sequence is CASRSPGTTYEQYF. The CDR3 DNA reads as TGTGCCAGCAGATCCCCCGGGACTACCTACGAGCAGTACTTC.

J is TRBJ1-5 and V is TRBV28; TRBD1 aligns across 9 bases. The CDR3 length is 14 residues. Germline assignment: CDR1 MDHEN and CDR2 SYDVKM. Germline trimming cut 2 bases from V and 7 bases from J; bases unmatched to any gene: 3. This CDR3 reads CASSLRDRVQPQHF. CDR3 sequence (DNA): TGTGCCAGCAGTTTAAGGGACAGGGTACAGCCCCAGCATTTT.

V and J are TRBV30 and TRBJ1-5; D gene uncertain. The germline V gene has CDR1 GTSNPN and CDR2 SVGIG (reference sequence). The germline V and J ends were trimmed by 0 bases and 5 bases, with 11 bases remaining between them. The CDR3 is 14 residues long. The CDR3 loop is CAWSVVGRDQPQHF. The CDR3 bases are TGTGCCTGGAGTGTAGTAGGGCGGGATCAGCCCCAGCATTTT. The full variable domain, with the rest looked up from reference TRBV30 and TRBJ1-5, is SQTIHQWPATLVQPVGSPLSLECTVEGTSNPNLYWYRQAAGRGLQLLFYSVGIGQISSEVPQNLSASRPQDRQFILSSKKLLLSDSGFYLCAWSVVGRDQPQHFGDGTRLSIL.

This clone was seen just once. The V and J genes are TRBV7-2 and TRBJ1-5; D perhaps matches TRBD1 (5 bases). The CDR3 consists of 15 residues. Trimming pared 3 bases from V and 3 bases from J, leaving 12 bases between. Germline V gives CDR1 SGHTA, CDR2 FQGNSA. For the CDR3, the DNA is TGTGCCAGCAGCTTTCACAGGACCCTCAATCAGCCCCAGCATTTT. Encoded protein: CASSFHRTLNQPQHF.

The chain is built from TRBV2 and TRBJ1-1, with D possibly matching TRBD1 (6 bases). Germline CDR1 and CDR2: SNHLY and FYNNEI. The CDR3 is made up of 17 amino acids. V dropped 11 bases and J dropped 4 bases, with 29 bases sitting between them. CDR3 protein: CASKDGGQFVFGTEAFF. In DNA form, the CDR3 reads TGTGCCTCAAAAGATGGGGGACAATTCGTTTTTGGCACTGAAGCTTTCTTT.

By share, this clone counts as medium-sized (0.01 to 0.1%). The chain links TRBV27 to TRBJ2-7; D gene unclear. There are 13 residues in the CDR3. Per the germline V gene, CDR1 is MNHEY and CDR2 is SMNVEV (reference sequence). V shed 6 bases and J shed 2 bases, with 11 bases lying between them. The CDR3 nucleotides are TGTGCCAGCAGCCCCTACGGCCCCTACGAGCAGTACGTC. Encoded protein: CASSPYGPYEQYV.

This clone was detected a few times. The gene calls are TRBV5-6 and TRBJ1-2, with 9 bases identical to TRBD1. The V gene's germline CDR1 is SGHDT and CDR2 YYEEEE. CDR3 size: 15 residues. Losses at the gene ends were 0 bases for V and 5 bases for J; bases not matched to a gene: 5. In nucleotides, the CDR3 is TGTGCCAGCAGCTTGGACGGGACAGGGAGGTATGGCTACACCTTC. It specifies CASSLDGTGRYGYTF.

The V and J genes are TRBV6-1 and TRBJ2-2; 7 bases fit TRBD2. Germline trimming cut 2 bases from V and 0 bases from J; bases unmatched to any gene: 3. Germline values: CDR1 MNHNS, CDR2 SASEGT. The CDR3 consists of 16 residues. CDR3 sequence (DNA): TGTGCCAGCAGTGAAAGGGGAGGGGCGAACACCGGGGAGCTGTTTTTT. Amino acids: CASSERGGANTGELFF.

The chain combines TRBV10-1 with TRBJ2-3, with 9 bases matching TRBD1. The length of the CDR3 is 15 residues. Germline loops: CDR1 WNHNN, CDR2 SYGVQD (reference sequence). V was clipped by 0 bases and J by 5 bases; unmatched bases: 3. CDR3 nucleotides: TGCGCCAGCAGTGAGTCGAGACAGGGGGTAGATACGCAGTATTTT. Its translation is CASSESRQGVDTQYF.

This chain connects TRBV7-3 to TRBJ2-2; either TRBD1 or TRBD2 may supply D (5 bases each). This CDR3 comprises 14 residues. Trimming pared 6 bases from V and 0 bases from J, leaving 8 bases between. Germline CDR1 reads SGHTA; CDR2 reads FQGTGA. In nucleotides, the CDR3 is TGTGCCAGCAGTGAGGGGCCGAACACCGGGGAGCTGTTTTTT. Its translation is CASSEGPNTGELFF.